This TCR beta chain derives from a study of cytomegalovirus exposure and HLA in healthy donors. Findings and caveats of the study: TRBV6-2, TRBV6-3 and other indistinguishable V segments were excluded. Cytomegalovirus-associated TCR beta chains were listed, numbering around 150. Later analysis suggested links between common viral pathogens and several top significant clusters.

Trimming took off 2 bases at V and 7 bases at J, with 9 bases between the two ends. Germline assignment: CDR1 SGHVS and CDR2 FNYEAQ. The CDR3 spans 13 residues. Both 60 Vbeta primers and 13 Jbeta primers went into the PCR. The table came from immunoSEQ multiplex PCR; TCRdb's copy has only in-frame clones and leaves some out. This sample has about 100,000 clones, with approximately 80% found just once. A single count supports this clone. Its antigen is undetermined. The clonotype was recovered from a female donor in good health and CMV-seropositive. The sequencing input was PBMCs. The chain is built from TRBV7-6 and TRBJ2-1, with D unclear. Written as DNA, the CDR3 is TGTGCCAGCAGCTTATCCTATATTAATGAGCAGTTCTTC. It specifies CASSLSYINEQFF.